These 32 T cell receptor beta chains originate from one sample sequenced in a study of cytomegalovirus exposure and HLA in healthy donors. PCR was performed using 60 Vbeta and 13 Jbeta primers. Profiling relied on immunoSEQ multiplex PCR, and the TCRdb table lists in-frame clones only, not all of them. The data contain 110,000 to 150,000 clones, around 79% of them singletons. Material for sequencing was PBMCs. The receptors originated from a male donor in good health and CMV-seronegative.

This clone was observed a handful of times. J is TRBJ2-3 and V is TRBV2; 11 nucleotides match TRBD2. CDR3 length: 16 residues. The V gene's germline CDR1 is SNHLY and CDR2 FYNNEI. The J segment lost 0 bases and the V segment lost 7 bases, leaving 6 bases of the junction unmatched. The CDR3 nucleotides read TGTGCCAGCAAGACTATAGCGGGAGGGAGCACAGATACGCAGTATTTT. Protein: CASKTIAGGSTDTQYF. The entire variable domain, with the rest obtained from reference TRBV2 and TRBJ2-3, is as follows: EPEVTQTPSHQVTQMGQEVILRCVPISNHLYFYWYRQILGQKVEFLVSFYNNEISEKSEIFDDQFSVERPDGSNFTLKIRSTKLEDSAMYFCASKTIAGGSTDTQYFGPGTRLTVL.

The genes are TRBV25-1 and TRBJ1-2; D possibly corresponds to TRBD1 (6 bases). Per germline, CDR1 MGHDK and CDR2 SYGVNS. CDR3 length: 13 amino acids. The V end was cut by 6 bases, the J end by 2 bases, with 10 bases between. DNA for the CDR3: TGTGCCAGCAGGAGGGGGGGCAACTATGGCTACACCTTC. Its protein is CASRRGGNYGYTF.

CDR3 loop: CASSLATQLAGGPGSYEQYF. In DNA form, the CDR3 reads TGCGCCAGCAGCTTGGCTACCCAACTAGCGGGAGGGCCGGGATCCTACGAGCAGTACTTC. The chain is built from TRBV5-1 and TRBJ2-7; 13 nucleotides match TRBD2. This CDR3 region has 20 residues. The V gene end was trimmed by 0 bases and the J gene end by 1 base; junction bases not matched to a gene: 13. Germline values: CDR1 SGHRS, CDR2 YFSETQ. The full variable domain, completed using reference TRBV5-1 and TRBJ2-7, is KAGVTQTPRYLIKTRGQQVTLSCSPISGHRSVSWYQQTPGQGLQFLFEYFSETQRNKGNFPGRFSGRQFSNSRSEMNVSTLELGDSALYLCASSLATQLAGGPGSYEQYFGPGTRLTVT.

The rearrangement joins TRBV7-8 to TRBJ2-6; 9 nucleotides match TRBD1. V shed 10 bases, J shed 1 base, and the junction held 17 bases outside the gene matches. The germline CDR1 and CDR2 sequences are SGHVS and FQNEAQ. CDR3 length: 19 amino acids. The CDR3 DNA sequence: TGTGCCACGCGGGGACGGGGACAGGGACGTTGGTCTGGGGCCAACGTCCTGACTTTC. The encoded protein is CATRGRGQGRWSGANVLTF.

The chain uses TRBV19 and TRBJ2-5; 16 nucleotides line up with TRBD2. This CDR3 is built from 17 residues. Germline lookup yields CDR1 LNHDA and CDR2 SQIVND (reference sequence). Trimming took 5 bases from V and 2 from J; bases not matched to a gene: 5. The CDR3: CASSLGLAGGLQETQYF. CDR3 nucleotides: TGTGCCAGTAGTTTGGGACTAGCGGGAGGGCTACAAGAGACCCAGTACTTC.

This chain links TRBV6-4 with TRBJ2-1, with TRBD2 matching over 10 bases. Germline CDR1 MRHNA, CDR2 SNTAGT. The CDR3 has 15 amino acids. V gave up 5 bases and J gave up 4 bases; unmatched junction bases: 5. CDR3 nucleotides: TGTGCCAGCAGTCGATCTAGCGGGGGATACAATGAGCAGTTCTTC. It encodes CASSRSSGGYNEQFF.

J is TRBJ1-1 and V is TRBV5-1; D remains ambiguous. The V end was cut by 2 bases, the J end by 3 bases, with 11 bases between. Germline CDR1 and CDR2: SGHRS and YFSETQ. CDR3 length equals 14 residues. CDR3 region: CASSLGRADTEAFF. In DNA form, the CDR3 reads TGCGCCAGCAGCTTAGGGAGGGCGGACACTGAAGCTTTCTTT. Using reference TRBV5-1 and TRBJ1-1 for the parts outside the CDR3, the full variable domain is KAGVTQTPRYLIKTRGQQVTLSCSPISGHRSVSWYQQTPGQGLQFLFEYFSETQRNKGNFPGRFSGRQFSNSRSEMNVSTLELGDSALYLCASSLGRADTEAFFGQGTRLTVV.

This chain links TRBV5-5 with TRBJ2-7, with no clear D. Germline V gene sequence: CDR1 SGHKS, CDR2 YYEKEE (reference sequence). The CDR3 covers 14 residues. V shed 4 bases and J shed 4 bases, with 15 bases lying between them. CDR3 protein: CASSQAPRGYEQYF. CDR3 DNA: TGTGCCAGCAGCCAGGCCCCCCGTGGGTACGAGCAGTACTTC. Combining the CDR3 with reference TRBV5-5 and TRBJ2-7 gives the whole variable domain DAGVTQSPTHLIKTRGQQVTLRCSPISGHKSVSWYQQVLGQGPQFIFQYYEKEERGRGNFPDRFSARQFPNYSSELNVNALLLGDSALYLCASSQAPRGYEQYFGPGTRLTVT.

The V call is TRBV7-3, the J call TRBJ1-1, with 8 bases lining up with TRBD1. This CDR3 region has 13 residues. Looked up from germline, CDR1 is SGHTA and CDR2 is FQGTGA. The J segment lost 4 bases and the V segment lost 3 bases, leaving 1 base of the junction unmatched. CDR3 nucleotide sequence: TGTGCCAGCAGCTTTACAGGGGGCACTGAAGCTTTCTTT. Translated, it gives CASSFTGGTEAFF.

The V gene is TRBV10-3, the J gene TRBJ2-7, with 7 bases matching TRBD2. This CDR3 is built from 13 residues. The germline gives CDR1 ENHRY, CDR2 SYGVKD. The J segment lost 3 bases and the V segment lost 7 bases, leaving 6 bases of the junction unmatched. The CDR3 is CAIKGTGGYEQYF. Written as DNA, the CDR3 is TGTGCCATCAAGGGCACGGGGGGCTACGAGCAGTACTTC.

The rearrangement uses TRBV27 and TRBJ2-3, with a possible D match to TRBD2 (6 bases). CDR3 size: 13 residues. The germline V and J ends were trimmed by 2 bases and 11 bases, with 14 bases remaining between them. Germline CDR1 reads MNHEY; CDR2 reads SMNVEV (reference sequence). This CDR3 is CASSLGRREKQYF. The CDR3 coding sequence is TGTGCCAGCAGTTTAGGTAGGCGGGAAAAGCAGTATTTT.

The chain uses TRBV11-3 and TRBJ2-3; 10 nucleotides agree with TRBD2. CDR1 and CDR2 (germline): SGHNT, YENEEA. The CDR3 has 16 residues. V gave up 1 base and J gave up 2 bases; unmatched junction bases: 3. CDR3 nucleotide sequence: TGTGCCAGCAGCTTAGGGACTAGCGGACTCACAGATACGCAGTATTTT. Translating gives CASSLGTSGLTDTQYF.

The chain joins TRBV19 to TRBJ1-5; D not resolved. This CDR3 has 15 residues. V lost 3 bases and J 0 bases, leaving 9 bases between the germline ends. CDR1 LNHDA and CDR2 SQIVND come from the germline V gene (reference sequence). CDR3 bases: TGTGCCAGTAGTATGCTCACAGATAGCAATCAGCCCCAGCATTTT. It codes for CASSMLTDSNQPQHF.

The chain combines TRBV27 with TRBJ2-1; D perhaps matches TRBD2 (7 bases). Trimming cost V 3 bases and J 2 bases, with 11 bases left between them. The CDR3 totals 15 residues. Germline CDR1 and CDR2: MNHEY and SMNVEV (reference sequence). The CDR3 is CASSFGRGPYNEQFF. The CDR3 DNA sequence: TGTGCCAGCAGTTTTGGGCGGGGGCCCTACAATGAGCAGTTCTTC.

This clone showed up just a few times. This chain links TRBV25-1 with TRBJ1-1; 8 nucleotides match TRBD1. The CDR3 covers 13 residues. CDR1 and CDR2 from the germline V gene are MGHDK and SYGVNS. The V gene end was trimmed by 6 bases and the J gene end by 6 bases; junction bases not matched to a gene: 6. The CDR3 spells CASSRADRAEAFF. CDR3 coding DNA: TGTGCCAGCAGCCGAGCGGACAGGGCTGAAGCTTTCTTT.

The rearrangement uses TRBV5-4 and TRBJ2-7, with 12 bases aligning to TRBD2. After removal of 4 bases from V and 5 bases from J, the junction contained 4 bases not matched to a gene. CDR1 SGHNT and CDR2 YYREEE come from the germline V gene (reference sequence). This CDR3 spans 14 amino acids. The CDR3 region is CASSRRLAGDEQYF. In DNA form, the CDR3 reads TGTGCCAGCAGCCGTCGACTAGCGGGAGACGAGCAGTACTTC.

The chain is built from TRBV7-6 and TRBJ2-7; TRBD2 might be the D (6 bases). V lost 5 bases, J lost 2 bases, and 13 bases lay in between. Germline V gene lookup returns CDR1 SGHVS and CDR2 FNYEAQ. CDR3 length equals 14 residues. CDR3 amino acids: CASSPRTTPYEQYF. CDR3 DNA: TGTGCCAGCAGCCCCCGGACTACGCCCTACGAGCAGTACTTC. Supplemented by reference TRBV7-6 and TRBJ2-7, the full variable domain reads GAGVSQSPRYKVTKRGQDVALRCDPISGHVSLYWYRQALGQGPEFLTYFNYEAQQDKSGLPNDRFSAERPEGSISTLTIQRTEQRDSAMYRCASSPRTTPYEQYFGPGTRLTVT.

The chain employs TRBV13 and TRBJ2-1, with TRBD1 identical over 11 bases. This CDR3 has 15 residues. Trimming removed 6 bases from V and 10 bases from J; junction bases left unmatched: 11. The germline V gene encodes CDR1 PRHDT and CDR2 FYEKMQ (reference sequence). The DNA of the CDR3 is TGTGCCAGCAGGCCCCGGACAGGGGGCGCTGGGGAGCAGTTCTTC. Residues: CASRPRTGGAGEQFF.

The CDR3 loop reads CASSDTPQGKGNTIYF. The CDR3 nucleotides read TGTGCCAGCAGTGACACCCCACAGGGGAAAGGAAACACCATATATTTT. The gene calls are TRBV2 and TRBJ1-3, with 7 nucleotides matching TRBD1. V lost 3 bases, J lost 4 bases, and 9 bases stayed unmatched. The CDR3 extends over 16 amino acids. CDR1 and CDR2 from the germline V gene are SNHLY and FYNNEI.

This rearrangement joins TRBV5-6 to TRBJ2-7; 8 positions match TRBD1. CDR1 and CDR2 from the germline V gene are SGHDT and YYEEEE. The CDR3 extends over 14 amino acids. V trimming: 2 bases; J trimming: 4 bases; junction bases outside the gene matches: 5. CDR3: CASSFQGAWYEQYF. The CDR3 nucleotides read TGTGCCAGCAGCTTCCAGGGGGCTTGGTACGAGCAGTACTTC.

The chain uses TRBV5-1 and TRBJ1-1; 9 nucleotides align to TRBD1. Germline V gene sequence: CDR1 SGHRS, CDR2 YFSETQ. Trimming removed 6 bases from V and 5 bases from J; junction bases left unmatched: 11. CDR3 length equals 15 residues. The CDR3 region is CASNPNGQGLTEAFF. The DNA for the CDR3 is TGCGCCAGCAATCCAAACGGACAGGGGTTGACTGAAGCTTTCTTT.

The rearrangement links TRBV4-3 to TRBJ1-3; D is uncertain. Trimming removed 3 bases from V and 2 bases from J, with 11 bases in between. This CDR3 region has 15 residues. Germline CDR1 reads LGHNA; CDR2 reads YSLEER. This CDR3 reads CASSQEDSTGNTIYF. CDR3 nucleotides: TGCGCCAGCAGCCAGGAGGACTCTACTGGAAACACCATATATTTT.

J is TRBJ1-1 and V is TRBV18; D unresolved. Germline values: CDR1 KGHSH, CDR2 LQKENI. V lost 0 bases, J lost 0 bases, and 11 bases lay in between. CDR3 length: 16 residues. The CDR3: CASSPPVVAVNTEAFF. In DNA form, the CDR3 reads TGTGCCAGCTCACCACCGGTGGTGGCTGTGAACACTGAAGCTTTCTTT.

The chain uses TRBV5-1 and TRBJ1-1; D may be TRBD1 (6 bases). Germline CDR1 reads SGHRS; CDR2 reads YFSETQ. Trimming stripped 5 bases from V and 6 bases from J, with 32 bases between. The CDR3 contains 19 residues. In DNA form, the CDR3 reads TGCGCCAGCAGTTGGAGCTACCCCCCGGGCCGGGGAGAGGGGGCTGAAGCTTTCTTT. Amino acids: CASSWSYPPGRGEGAEAFF.

This chain connects TRBV9 to TRBJ1-6; TRBD1 is a possible D gene (5 bases). Germline CDR1 is SGDLS and CDR2 is YYNGEE. The CDR3 has 14 residues. With 3 bases removed from V and 10 bases from J, the gap between germline ends came to 14 bases. CDR3 sequence (DNA): TGTGCCAGCAGCGCCATGACAGTGGAATCACCCCTCCACTTT. This encodes CASSAMTVESPLHF. The variable domain in full, with the rest retrieved from reference TRBV9 and TRBJ1-6, is DSGVTQTPKHLITATGQRVTLRCSPRSGDLSVYWYQQSLDQGLQFLIQYYNGEERAKGNILERFSAQQFPDLHSELNLSSLELGDSALYFCASSAMTVESPLHFGNGTRLTVT.

The rearrangement uses TRBV5-4 and TRBJ2-7, with a tentative D call TRBD2 (6 bases). The germline gives CDR1 SGHNT, CDR2 YYREEE (reference sequence). There are 15 residues in the CDR3. V lost 0 bases and J 0 bases, leaving 10 bases between the germline ends. CDR3 sequence (DNA): TGTGCCAGCAGCTTGGATGGGGGGAGCTCCTACGAGCAGTACTTC. This sequence encodes CASSLDGGSSYEQYF.

Note on this clone: The identical CDR3 is also encoded by other nucleotide sequences in the sample. The gene calls are TRBV4-1 and TRBJ2-5, with 8 bases fitting TRBD1. There are 14 residues in the CDR3. Trimming removed 3 bases from V and 2 bases from J; junction bases left unmatched: 2. The V gene's germline CDR1 is MGHRA and CDR2 YSYEKL. The CDR3 reads CASSQGTGQETQYF. In DNA form, the CDR3 reads TGCGCCAGCAGCCAGGGGACAGGTCAAGAGACCCAGTACTTC.

This clone was detected once. The V and J genes are TRBV19 and TRBJ1-2; D uncertain. The CDR3 is made up of 14 amino acids. Trimming took off 6 bases at V and 8 bases at J, with 19 bases between the two ends. Germline V gene lookup returns CDR1 LNHDA and CDR2 SQIVND (reference sequence). The CDR3 sequence is CASSPTGLSRGYTF. CDR3 in DNA: TGTGCCAGTAGCCCAACGGGGTTGTCAAGAGGCTACACCTTC.

This chain connects TRBV25-1 to TRBJ2-3, with TRBD1 matching 9 bases. The CDR3 sequence is 13 residues long. The J segment lost 3 bases and the V segment lost 8 bases, leaving 3 bases of the junction unmatched. Germline CDR1 reads MGHDK; CDR2 reads SYGVNS. The CDR3 loop is CASRDRETDTQYF. Here the CDR3 DNA reads TGTGCCAGCCGGGACAGGGAAACAGATACGCAGTATTTT.

V is TRBV5-8 and J is TRBJ2-6; no firm D call. This CDR3 has 15 amino acids. Deletions cut 2 bases from V and 0 bases from J, with 6 bases between. CDR1 is SGHTS, CDR2 YDEGEE, per germline. The CDR3 sequence: CASSFPGSGANVLTF. The CDR3 nucleotides read TGTGCCAGCAGCTTTCCGGGCTCTGGGGCCAACGTCCTGACTTTC. Full variable domain (outside the CDR3, taken from reference TRBV5-8 and TRBJ2-6): EAGVTQSPTHLIKTRGQQATLRCSPISGHTSVYWYQQALGLGLQFLLWYDEGEERNRGNFPPRFSGRQFPNYSSELNVNALELEDSALYLCASSFPGSGANVLTFGAGSRLTVL.

This clone occurred a few times. This chain connects TRBV11-2 to TRBJ1-1, with D perhaps TRBD1 (6 bases). V lost 3 bases and J lost 7, with 12 bases in between. Looked up from germline, CDR1 is SGHAT and CDR2 is FQNNGV. The CDR3 runs to 13 residues. This CDR3 reads CASSLGAVGEAFF. The DNA of the CDR3 is TGTGCCAGCAGCTTGGGGGCCGTAGGTGAAGCTTTCTTT.

The rearrangement links TRBV19 to TRBJ2-7; possibly TRBD1 for D (6 bases). Germline loops: CDR1 LNHDA, CDR2 SQIVND (reference sequence). Trimming removed 9 bases at V and 0 bases at J, with 12 bases between. This CDR3 spans 13 amino acids. The CDR3 coding sequence is TGTGCCAGCACAGGGACACTCTCCTACGAGCAGTACTTC. It specifies CASTGTLSYEQYF.